The entry that follows covers one T cell receptor beta chain sequence. The sample is drawn from a study of T-cell reconstitution after alpha-beta-depleted transplantation in children. Germline assignment: CDR1 MNHEY and CDR2 SMNVEV (reference sequence). CDR3 length: 17 residues. V lost 10 bases, J lost 5 bases, and 15 bases stayed unmatched. Unique molecular identifiers were used to barcode this TCRbeta library. MiXCR, run by TCRdb on the PCR reads, gives a single entry per CDR3 protein. The table has approximately 350,000 distinct CDR3 sequences, 10% seen once. The sequence came from a human donor who donated a stem cell graft to a child with acute lymphoblastic leukemia. The starting material was PBMCs from the stem cell graft donor, obtained from the stem cell graft. The chain is built from TRBV27 and TRBJ2-5, with TRBD2 matching over 14 bases. This CDR3 is CATSGTSGRSFVETQYF. CDR3 DNA: TGTGCCACCTCCGGGACTAGCGGGAGATCCTTCGTGGAGACCCAGTACTTC.